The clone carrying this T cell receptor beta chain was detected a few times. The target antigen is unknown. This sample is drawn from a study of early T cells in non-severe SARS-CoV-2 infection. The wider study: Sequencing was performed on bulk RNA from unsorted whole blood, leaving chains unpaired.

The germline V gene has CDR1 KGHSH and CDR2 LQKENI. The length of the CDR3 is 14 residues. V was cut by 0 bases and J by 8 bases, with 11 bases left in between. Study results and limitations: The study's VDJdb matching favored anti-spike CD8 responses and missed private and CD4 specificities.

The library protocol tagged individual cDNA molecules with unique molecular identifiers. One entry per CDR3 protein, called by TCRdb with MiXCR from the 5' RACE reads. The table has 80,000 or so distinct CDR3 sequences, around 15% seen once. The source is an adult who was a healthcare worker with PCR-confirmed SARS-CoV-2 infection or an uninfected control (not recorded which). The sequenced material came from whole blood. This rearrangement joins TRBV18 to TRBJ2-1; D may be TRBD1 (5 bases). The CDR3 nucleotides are TGTGCCAGCTCACCACCGCAGGGCTCCCATGAGCAGTTCTTC. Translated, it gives CASSPPQGSHEQFF.